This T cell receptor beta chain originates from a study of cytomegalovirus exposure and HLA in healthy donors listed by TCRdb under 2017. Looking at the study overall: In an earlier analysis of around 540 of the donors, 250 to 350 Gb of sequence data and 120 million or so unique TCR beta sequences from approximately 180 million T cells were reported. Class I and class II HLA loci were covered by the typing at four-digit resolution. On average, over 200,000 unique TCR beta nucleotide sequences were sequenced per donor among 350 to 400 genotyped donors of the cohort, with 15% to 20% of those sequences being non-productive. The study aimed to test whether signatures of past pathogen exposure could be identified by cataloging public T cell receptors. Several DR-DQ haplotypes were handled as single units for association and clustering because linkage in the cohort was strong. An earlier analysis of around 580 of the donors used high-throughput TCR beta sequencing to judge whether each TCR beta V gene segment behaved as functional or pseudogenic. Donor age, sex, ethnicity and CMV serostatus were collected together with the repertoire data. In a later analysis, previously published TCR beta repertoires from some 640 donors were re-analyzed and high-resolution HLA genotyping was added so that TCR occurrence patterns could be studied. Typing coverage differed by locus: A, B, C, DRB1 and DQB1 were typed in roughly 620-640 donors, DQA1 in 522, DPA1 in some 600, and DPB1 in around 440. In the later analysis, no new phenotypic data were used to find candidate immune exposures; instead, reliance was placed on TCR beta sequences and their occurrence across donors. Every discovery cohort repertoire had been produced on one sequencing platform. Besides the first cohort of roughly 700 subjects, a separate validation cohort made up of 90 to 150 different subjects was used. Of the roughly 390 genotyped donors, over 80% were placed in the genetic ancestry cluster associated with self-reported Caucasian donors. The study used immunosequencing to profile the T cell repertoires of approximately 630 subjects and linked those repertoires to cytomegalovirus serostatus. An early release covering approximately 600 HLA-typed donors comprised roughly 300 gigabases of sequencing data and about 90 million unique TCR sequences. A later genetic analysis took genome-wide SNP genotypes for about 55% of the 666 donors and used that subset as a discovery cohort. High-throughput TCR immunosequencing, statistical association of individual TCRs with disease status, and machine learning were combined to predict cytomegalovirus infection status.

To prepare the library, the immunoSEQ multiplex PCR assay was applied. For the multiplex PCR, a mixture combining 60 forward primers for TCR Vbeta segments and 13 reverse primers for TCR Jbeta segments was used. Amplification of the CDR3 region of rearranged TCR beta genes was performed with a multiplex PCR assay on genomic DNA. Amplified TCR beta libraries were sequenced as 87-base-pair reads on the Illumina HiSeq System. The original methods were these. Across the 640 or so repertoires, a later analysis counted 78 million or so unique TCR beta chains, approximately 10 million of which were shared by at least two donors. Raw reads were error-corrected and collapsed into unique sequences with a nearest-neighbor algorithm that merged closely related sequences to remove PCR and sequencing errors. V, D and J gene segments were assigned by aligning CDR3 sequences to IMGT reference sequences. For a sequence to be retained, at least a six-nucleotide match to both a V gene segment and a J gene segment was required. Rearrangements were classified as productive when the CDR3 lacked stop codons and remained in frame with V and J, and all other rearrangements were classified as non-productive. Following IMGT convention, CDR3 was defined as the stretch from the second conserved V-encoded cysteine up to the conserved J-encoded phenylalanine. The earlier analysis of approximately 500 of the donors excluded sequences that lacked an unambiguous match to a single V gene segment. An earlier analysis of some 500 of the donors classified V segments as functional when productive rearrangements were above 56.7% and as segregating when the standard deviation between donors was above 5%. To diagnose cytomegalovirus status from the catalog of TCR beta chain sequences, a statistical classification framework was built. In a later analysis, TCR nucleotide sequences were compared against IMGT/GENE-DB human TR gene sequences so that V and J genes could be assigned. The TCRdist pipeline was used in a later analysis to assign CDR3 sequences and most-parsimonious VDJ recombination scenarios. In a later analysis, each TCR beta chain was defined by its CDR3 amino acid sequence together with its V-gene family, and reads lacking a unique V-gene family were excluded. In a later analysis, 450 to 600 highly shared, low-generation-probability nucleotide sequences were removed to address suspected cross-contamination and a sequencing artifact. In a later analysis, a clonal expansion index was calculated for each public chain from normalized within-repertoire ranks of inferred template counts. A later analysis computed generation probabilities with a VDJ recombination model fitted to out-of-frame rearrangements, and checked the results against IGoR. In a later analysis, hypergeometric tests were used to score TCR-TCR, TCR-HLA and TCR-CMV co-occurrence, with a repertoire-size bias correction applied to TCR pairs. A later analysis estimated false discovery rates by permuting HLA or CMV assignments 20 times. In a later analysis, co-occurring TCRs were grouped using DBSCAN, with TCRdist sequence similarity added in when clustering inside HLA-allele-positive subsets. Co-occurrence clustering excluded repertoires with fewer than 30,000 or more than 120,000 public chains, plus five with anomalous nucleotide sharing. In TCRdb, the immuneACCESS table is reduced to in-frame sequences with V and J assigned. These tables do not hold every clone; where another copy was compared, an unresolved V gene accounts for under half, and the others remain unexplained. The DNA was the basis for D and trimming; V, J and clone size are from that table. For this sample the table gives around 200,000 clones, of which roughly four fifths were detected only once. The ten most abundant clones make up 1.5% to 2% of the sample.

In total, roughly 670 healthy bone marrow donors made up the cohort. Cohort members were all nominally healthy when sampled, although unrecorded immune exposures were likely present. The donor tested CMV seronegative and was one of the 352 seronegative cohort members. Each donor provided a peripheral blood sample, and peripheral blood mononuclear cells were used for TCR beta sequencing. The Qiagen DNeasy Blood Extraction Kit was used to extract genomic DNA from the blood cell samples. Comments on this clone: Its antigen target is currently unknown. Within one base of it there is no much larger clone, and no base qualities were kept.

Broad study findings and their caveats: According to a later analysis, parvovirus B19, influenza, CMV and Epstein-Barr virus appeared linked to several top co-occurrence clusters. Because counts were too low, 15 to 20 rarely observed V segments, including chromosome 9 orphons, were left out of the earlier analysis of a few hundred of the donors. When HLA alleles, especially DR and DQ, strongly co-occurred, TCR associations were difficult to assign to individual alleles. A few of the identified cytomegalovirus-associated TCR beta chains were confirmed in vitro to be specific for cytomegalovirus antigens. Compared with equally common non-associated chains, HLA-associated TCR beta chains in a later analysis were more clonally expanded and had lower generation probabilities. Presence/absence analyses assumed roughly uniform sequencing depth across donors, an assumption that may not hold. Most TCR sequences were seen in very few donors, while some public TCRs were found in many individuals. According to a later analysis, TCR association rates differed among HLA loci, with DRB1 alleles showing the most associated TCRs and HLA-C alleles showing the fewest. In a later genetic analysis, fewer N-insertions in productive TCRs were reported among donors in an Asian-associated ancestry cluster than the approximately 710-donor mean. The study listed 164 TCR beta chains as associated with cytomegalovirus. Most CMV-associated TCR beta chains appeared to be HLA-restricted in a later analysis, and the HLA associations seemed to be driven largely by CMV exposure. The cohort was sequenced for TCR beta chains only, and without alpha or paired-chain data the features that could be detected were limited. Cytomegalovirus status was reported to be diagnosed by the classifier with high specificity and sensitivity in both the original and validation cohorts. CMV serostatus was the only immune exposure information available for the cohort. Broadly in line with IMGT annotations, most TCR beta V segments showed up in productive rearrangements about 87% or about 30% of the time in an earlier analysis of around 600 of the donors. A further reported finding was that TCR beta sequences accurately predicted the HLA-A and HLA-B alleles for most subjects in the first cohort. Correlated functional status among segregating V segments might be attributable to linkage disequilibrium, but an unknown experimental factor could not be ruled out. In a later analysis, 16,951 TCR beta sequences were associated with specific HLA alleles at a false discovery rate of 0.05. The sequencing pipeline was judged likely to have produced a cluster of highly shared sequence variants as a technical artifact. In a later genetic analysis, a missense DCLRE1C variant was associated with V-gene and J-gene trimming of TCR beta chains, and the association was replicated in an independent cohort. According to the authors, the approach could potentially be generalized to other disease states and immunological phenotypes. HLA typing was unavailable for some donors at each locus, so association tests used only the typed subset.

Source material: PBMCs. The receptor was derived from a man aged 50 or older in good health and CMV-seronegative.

The bases read TGTGCCAGCAGTTACTCGGGGGGGATGGGAGATACGCAGTATTTT. It specifies CASSYSGGMGDTQYF. Recombination linked TRBV6-5 to TRBJ2-3, with 7 bases aligning to TRBD2. For this chain, trimming is 0 bases at the V end and 5 bases at the J end, and the number of junction bases without a gene match is 5. CDR1 and CDR2 are read off the germline V gene as MNHEY and SVGAGI. The CDR3 runs 15 amino acids, cysteine and phenylalanine included. The retained sequence is limited to the CDR3, 45 bases, with the frame set at the first base.